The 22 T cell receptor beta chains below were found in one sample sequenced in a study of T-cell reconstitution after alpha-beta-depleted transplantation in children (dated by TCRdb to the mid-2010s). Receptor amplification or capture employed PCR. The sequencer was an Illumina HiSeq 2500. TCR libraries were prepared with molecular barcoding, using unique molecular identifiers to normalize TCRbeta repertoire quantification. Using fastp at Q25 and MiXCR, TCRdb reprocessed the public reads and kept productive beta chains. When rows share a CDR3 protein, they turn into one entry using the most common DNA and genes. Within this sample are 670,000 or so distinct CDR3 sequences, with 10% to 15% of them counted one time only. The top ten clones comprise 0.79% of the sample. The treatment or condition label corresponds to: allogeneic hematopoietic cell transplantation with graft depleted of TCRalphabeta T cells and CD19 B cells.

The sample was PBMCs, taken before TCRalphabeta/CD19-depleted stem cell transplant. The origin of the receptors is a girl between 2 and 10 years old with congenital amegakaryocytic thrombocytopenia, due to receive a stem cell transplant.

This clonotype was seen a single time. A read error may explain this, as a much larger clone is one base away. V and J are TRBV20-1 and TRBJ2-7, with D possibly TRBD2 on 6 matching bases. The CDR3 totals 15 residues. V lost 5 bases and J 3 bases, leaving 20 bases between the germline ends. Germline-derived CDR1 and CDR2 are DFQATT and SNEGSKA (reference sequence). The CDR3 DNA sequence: TGCAGTGCTGCGCATTCCGGGACTCCTTACTACGAGCAGTACTTC. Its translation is CSAAHSGTPYYEQYF.

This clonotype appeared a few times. The CDR3 protein is CASSTYTGLGYTF. The CDR3 DNA follows: TGTGCCAGCAGCACATATACAGGGCTTGGCTACACCTTC. The J gene is TRBJ1-2, the V gene TRBV27, with a tentative D call TRBD1 (6 bases). Germline V gene sequence: CDR1 MNHEY, CDR2 SMNVEV (reference sequence). This CDR3 comprises 13 residues. V lost 6 bases, J lost 7 bases, and 15 bases lay in between.

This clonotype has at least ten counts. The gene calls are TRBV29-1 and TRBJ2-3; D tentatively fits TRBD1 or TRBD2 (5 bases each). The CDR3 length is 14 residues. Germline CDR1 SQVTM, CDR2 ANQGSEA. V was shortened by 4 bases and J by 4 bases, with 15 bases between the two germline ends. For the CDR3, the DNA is TGCAGCGTTGTACCCAGGGAGACCCCAGATACGCAGTATTTT. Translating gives CSVVPRETPDTQYF.

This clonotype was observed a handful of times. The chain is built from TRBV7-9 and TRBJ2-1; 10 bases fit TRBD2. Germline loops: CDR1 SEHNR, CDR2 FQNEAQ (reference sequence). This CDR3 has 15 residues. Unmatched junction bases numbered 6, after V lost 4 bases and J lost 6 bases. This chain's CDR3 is CASSSGTSAFNEQFF. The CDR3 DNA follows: TGTGCCAGCAGCTCCGGGACTAGCGCATTCAATGAGCAGTTCTTC.

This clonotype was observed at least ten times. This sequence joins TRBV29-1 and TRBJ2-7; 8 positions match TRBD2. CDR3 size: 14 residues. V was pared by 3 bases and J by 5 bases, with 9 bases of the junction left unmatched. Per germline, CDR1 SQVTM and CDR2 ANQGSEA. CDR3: CSVDPGTSSNEQYF. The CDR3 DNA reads TGCAGCGTTGATCCCGGGACTAGTTCCAACGAGCAGTACTTC.

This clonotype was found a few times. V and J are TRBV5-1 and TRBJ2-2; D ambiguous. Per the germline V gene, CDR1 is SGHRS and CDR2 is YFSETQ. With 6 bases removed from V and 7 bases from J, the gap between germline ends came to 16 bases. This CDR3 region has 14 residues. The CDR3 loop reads CASKAQDAVGELFF. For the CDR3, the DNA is TGCGCCAGCAAGGCGCAGGACGCGGTCGGGGAGCTGTTTTTT.

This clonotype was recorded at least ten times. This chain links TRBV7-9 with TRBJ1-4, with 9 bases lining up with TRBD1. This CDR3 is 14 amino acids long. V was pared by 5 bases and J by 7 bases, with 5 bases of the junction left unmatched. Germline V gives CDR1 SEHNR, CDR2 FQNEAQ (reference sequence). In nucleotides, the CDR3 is TGTGCCAGCAGCCCCGGGACAGGGACTGAAAAACTGTTTTTT. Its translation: CASSPGTGTEKLFF.

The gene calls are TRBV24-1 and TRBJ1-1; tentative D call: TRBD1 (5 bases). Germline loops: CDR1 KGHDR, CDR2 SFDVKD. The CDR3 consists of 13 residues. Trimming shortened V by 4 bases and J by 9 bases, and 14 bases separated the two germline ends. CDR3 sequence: CATSDSYGGKAFF. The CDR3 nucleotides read TGTGCCACCAGTGACTCTTACGGGGGTAAAGCTTTCTTT.

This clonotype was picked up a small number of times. DNA of the CDR3: TGTGCCAGCAGCTACCGACTAGAGTACGCCCGCGAAACCGGGGAGCTGTTTTTT. Protein sequence: CASSYRLEYARETGELFF. The V and J genes are TRBV3-1 and TRBJ2-2; maybe TRBD2 (6 bases). This CDR3 spans 18 amino acids. Per the germline V gene, CDR1 is LGHDT and CDR2 is YNNKEL (reference sequence). V lost 5 bases, J lost 5 bases, and 24 bases lay in between.

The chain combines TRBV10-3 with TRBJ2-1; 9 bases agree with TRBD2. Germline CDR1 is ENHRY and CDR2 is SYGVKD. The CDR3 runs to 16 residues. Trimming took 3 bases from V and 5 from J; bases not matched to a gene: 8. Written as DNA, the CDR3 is TGTGCCATCAGTGAAGGCGGGAGGGAAATTAACAATGAGCAGTTCTTC. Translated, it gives CAISEGGREINNEQFF.

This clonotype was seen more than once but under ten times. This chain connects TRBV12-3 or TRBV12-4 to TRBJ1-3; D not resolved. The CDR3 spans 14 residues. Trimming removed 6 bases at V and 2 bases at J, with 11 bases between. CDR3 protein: CASSPGVPGNTIYF. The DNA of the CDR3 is TGTGCCAGCAGCCCAGGTGTTCCTGGAAACACCATATATTTT.

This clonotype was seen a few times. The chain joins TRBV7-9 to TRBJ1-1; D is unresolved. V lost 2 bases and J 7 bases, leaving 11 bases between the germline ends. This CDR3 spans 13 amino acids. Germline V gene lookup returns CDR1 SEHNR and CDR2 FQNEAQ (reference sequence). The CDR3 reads CASSLLQADEAFF. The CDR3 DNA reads TGTGCCAGCAGCTTACTTCAGGCGGATGAAGCTTTCTTT.

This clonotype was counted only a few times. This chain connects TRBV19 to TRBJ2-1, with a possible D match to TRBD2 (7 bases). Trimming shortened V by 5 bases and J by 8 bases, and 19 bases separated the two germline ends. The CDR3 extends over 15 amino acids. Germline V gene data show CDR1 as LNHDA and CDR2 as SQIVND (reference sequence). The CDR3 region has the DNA TGTGCCAGTAGTTCCCGTAGCCAGGGGAGGGATGAGCAGTTCTTC. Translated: CASSSRSQGRDEQFF.

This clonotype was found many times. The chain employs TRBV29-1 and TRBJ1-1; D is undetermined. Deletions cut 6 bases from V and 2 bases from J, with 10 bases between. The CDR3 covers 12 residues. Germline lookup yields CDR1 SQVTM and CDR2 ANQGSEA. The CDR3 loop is CSVYSTNTEAFF. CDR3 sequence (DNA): TGCAGCGTCTACAGTACTAACACTGAAGCTTTCTTT.

Here the CDR3 DNA reads TGTGCCAGCAGCTTACGAGCCCCTGGGGAGACCCAGTACTTC. Its protein product is CASSLRAPGETQYF. The V call is TRBV7-6, the J call TRBJ2-5, with D unresolved. The ends were cut back, 2 bases at V and 5 bases at J, with 12 bases in the middle. CDR1 and CDR2 from the germline V gene are SGHVS and FNYEAQ. The CDR3 length is 14 residues.

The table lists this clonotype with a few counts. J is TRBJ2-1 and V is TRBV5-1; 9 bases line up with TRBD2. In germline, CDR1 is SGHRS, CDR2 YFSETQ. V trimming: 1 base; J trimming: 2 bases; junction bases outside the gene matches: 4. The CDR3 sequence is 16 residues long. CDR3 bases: TGCGCCAGCAGCTTGTTAGCGGGAGTAGCCTACAATGAGCAGTTCTTC. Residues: CASSLLAGVAYNEQFF.

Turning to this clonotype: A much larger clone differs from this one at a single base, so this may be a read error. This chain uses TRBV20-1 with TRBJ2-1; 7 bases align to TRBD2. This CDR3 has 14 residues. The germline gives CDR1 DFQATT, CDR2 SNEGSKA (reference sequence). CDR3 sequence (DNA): TGCAGTGCTAGTCGGGCTAGCGGCTACAATGAGCAGTCCTTC. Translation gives CSASRASGYNEQSF.

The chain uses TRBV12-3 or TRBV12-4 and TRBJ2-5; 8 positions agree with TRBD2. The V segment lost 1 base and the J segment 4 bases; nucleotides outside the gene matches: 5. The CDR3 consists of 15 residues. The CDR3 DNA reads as TGTGCCAGCAGTTTAGGGGGAGCGGGAGTAGAGACCCAGTACTTC. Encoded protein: CASSLGGAGVETQYF.

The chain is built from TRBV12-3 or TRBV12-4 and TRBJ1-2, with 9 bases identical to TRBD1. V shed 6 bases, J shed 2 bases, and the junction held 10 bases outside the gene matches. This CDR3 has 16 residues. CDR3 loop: CASRAPGGTGNYGYTF. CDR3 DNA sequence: TGTGCCAGCAGAGCCCCCGGGGGGACAGGGAACTATGGCTACACCTTC.

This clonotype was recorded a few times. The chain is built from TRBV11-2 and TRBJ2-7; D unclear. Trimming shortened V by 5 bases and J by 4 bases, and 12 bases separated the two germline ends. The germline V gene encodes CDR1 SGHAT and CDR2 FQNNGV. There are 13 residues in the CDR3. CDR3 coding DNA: TGTGCCAGCAGCCCAAGTGACGCATACGAGCAGTACTTC. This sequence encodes CASSPSDAYEQYF. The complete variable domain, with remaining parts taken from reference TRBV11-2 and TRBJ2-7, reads EAGVAQSPRYKIIEKRQSVAFWCNPISGHATLYWYQQILGQGPKLLIQFQNNGVVDDSQLPKDRFSAERLKGVDSTLKIQPAKLEDSAVYLCASSPSDAYEQYFGPGTRLTVT.

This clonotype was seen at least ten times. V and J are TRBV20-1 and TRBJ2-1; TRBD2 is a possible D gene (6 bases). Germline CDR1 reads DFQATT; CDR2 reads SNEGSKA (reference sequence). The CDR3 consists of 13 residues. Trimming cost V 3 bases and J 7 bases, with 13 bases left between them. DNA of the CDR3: TGCAGTGCTAGGGGAGGAGAAGGAAATGAGCAGTTCTTC. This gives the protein CSARGGEGNEQFF.

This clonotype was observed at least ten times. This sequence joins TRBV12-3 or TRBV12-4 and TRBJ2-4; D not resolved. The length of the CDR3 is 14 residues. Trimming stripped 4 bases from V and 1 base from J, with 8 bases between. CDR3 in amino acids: CASSYIGAKNIQYF. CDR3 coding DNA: TGTGCCAGCAGTTATATAGGGGCCAAAAACATTCAGTACTTC.